A single sample is the source of the 30 T cell receptor beta chains below, sequenced in a study of T cells after yellow fever vaccination. TCRdb reprocessed the 5' RACE reads with MiXCR, giving one entry per CDR3 protein. The sample includes 550,000 to 750,000 distinct CDR3 sequences, less than 15% of them seen just once. The sequencing here drew on PBMCs, taken on the day of the yellow fever booster vaccination. Every receptor here comes from a man aged 25-45 years who received the YFV17D yellow fever vaccine.

The V and J genes are TRBV5-5 and TRBJ1-2; unclear D gene. CDR1 and CDR2 from the germline V gene are SGHKS and YYEKEE (reference sequence). The CDR3 is made up of 12 amino acids. V was shortened by 2 bases and J by 5 bases, with 7 bases between the two germline ends. CDR3 protein: CASSFSGYGYTF. In DNA, the CDR3 is TGTGCCAGCAGCTTTTCCGGGTATGGCTACACCTTC. The full variable domain, in which reference TRBV5-5 and TRBJ1-2 provide the parts outside the CDR3, is DAGVTQSPTHLIKTRGQQVTLRCSPISGHKSVSWYQQVLGQGPQFIFQYYEKEERGRGNFPDRFSARQFPNYSSELNVNALLLGDSALYLCASSFSGYGYTFGSGTRLTVV.

V usage is TRBV6-5 and J usage is TRBJ1-6, with 7 nucleotides matching TRBD1. The CDR3 runs to 16 residues. V trimming: 0 bases; J trimming: 8 bases; junction bases outside the gene matches: 7. CDR1 and CDR2 from the germline V gene are MNHEY and SVGAGI. CDR3 residues: CASSYSLRGSYSPLHF. CDR3 nucleotide sequence: TGTGCCAGCAGTTACTCCCTCAGGGGGAGTTATTCACCCCTCCACTTT.

This clonotype was counted only a few times. This chain uses TRBV29-1 with TRBJ2-2; no clear D gene. This CDR3 is built from 12 residues. Germline loops: CDR1 SQVTM, CDR2 ANQGSEA. Between the trimmed V and J ends, which lost 3 bases and 5 bases, there was a span of 7 bases. CDR3: CSVDSGTGELFF. The CDR3, as DNA: TGCAGCGTTGATTCCGGAACCGGGGAGCTGTTTTTT.

This chain uses TRBV27 with TRBJ2-1; 9 bases align to TRBD2. The CDR3 length is 17 residues. V dropped 3 bases and J dropped 10; count of bases not matched to a gene: 16. Looked up from germline, CDR1 is MNHEY and CDR2 is SMNVEV (reference sequence). This chain's CDR3 is CASSFPRPGREGREQFF. CDR3 sequence (DNA): TGTGCCAGCAGTTTCCCACGCCCCGGGCGGGAGGGCCGGGAGCAGTTCTTC.

This clonotype has at least ten counts. This chain connects TRBV27 to TRBJ2-1; no reliable D call. Trimming took 6 bases from V and 7 from J, leaving 25 bases between them. CDR1 is MNHEY, CDR2 SMNVEV, per germline (reference sequence). The CDR3 is made up of 17 amino acids. CDR3 nucleotides: TGTGCCAGCAGACCAAGTGCTGGGCAGCCCGGCGAGAATGAGCAGTTCTTC. It yields the protein CASRPSAGQPGENEQFF.

This chain connects TRBV15 to TRBJ2-2; D remains unclear. The CDR3 sequence is 14 residues long. V dropped 11 bases and J dropped 0 bases, with 13 bases sitting between them. Germline CDR1 is LNHNV and CDR2 is YYDKDF (reference sequence). CDR3 loop: CAAGRLANTGELFF. CDR3 DNA sequence: TGTGCCGCTGGACGCCTCGCGAACACCGGGGAGCTGTTTTTT.

A few counts support this clonotype. V usage is TRBV7-2 and J usage is TRBJ2-1, with TRBD2 matching 10 bases. The ends lost 5 bases at V and 7 bases at J; junction bases unmatched: 14. Germline loops: CDR1 SGHTA, CDR2 FQGNSA. The CDR3 extends over 17 amino acids. The CDR3 DNA is TGTGCCAGCAGCCTCTGGATAGGGGCTAGCGGGAGAAATGAGCAGTTCTTC. Protein sequence: CASSLWIGASGRNEQFF.

This clonotype showed up just a few times. The genes are TRBV15 and TRBJ2-5; unclear D gene. The germline V gene has CDR1 LNHNV and CDR2 YYDKDF (reference sequence). With 1 base removed from V and 2 bases from J, the gap between germline ends came to 11 bases. The CDR3 contains 15 residues. The CDR3: CATSRGTASQETQYF. The CDR3 nucleotides are TGTGCCACCAGCAGAGGAACAGCATCGCAAGAGACCCAGTACTTC.

The sample holds one count of this clonotype. V gene TRBV10-3 combines with J gene TRBJ2-7; 8 bases match TRBD2. The germline V gene encodes CDR1 ENHRY and CDR2 SYGVKD. The CDR3 has 18 residues. Losses at the gene ends were 5 bases for V and 2 bases for J; bases not matched to a gene: 17. For the CDR3, the DNA is TGTGCCATCAGTTGTGCGACCACCGGGAGGGCCTTAACCTACGAGCAGTACTTC. It codes for CAISCATTGRALTYEQYF.

This clonotype turned up a few times. The V gene is TRBV7-2, the J gene TRBJ2-1; TRBD2 agrees at 9 bases. V lost 4 bases, J lost 9 bases, and 7 bases stayed unmatched. From germline, CDR1 is SGHTA and CDR2 FQGNSA. CDR3 size: 14 residues. CDR3 sequence: CASSSGLAMGEQFF. The CDR3 coding sequence is TGTGCCAGCAGCTCGGGACTAGCCATGGGTGAGCAGTTCTTC.

The chain uses TRBV6-1 and TRBJ2-1; 9 positions match TRBD2. The CDR3 loop spans 20 amino acids. V lost 6 bases and J lost 5; bases outside the gene matches: 23. The germline gives CDR1 MNHNS, CDR2 SASEGT. The CDR3 protein is CASRNRLTSGRLIWHNEQFF. CDR3 DNA sequence: TGTGCCAGCAGGAATAGATTGACTAGCGGACGGTTAATTTGGCACAATGAGCAGTTCTTC.

This clonotype has a handful of counts. Written as DNA, the CDR3 is TGTGCCAGCAGCGTAACTAGCGGGATCAGGGCCGGGGAGCTGTTTTTT. Translated, it gives CASSVTSGIRAGELFF. This chain links TRBV9 with TRBJ2-2; 10 bases are a match to TRBD2. Trimming removed 1 base from V and 6 bases from J; junction bases left unmatched: 6. The germline V gene has CDR1 SGDLS and CDR2 YYNGEE. The CDR3 covers 16 residues.

In its sample, this clonotype was seen a few times. V and J are TRBV28 and TRBJ2-5; the D gene is possibly TRBD1 (5 bases). V was shortened by 6 bases and J by 5 bases, with 19 bases between the two germline ends. The CDR3 has 15 residues. Germline CDR1 is MDHEN and CDR2 is SYDVKM. The CDR3 nucleotides read TGTGCCAGCAGCCGTAACATGGGGCGAACGGAGACCCAGTACTTC. Amino acids: CASSRNMGRTETQYF.

This clonotype was picked up a small number of times. V is TRBV5-1 and J is TRBJ1-2, with D perhaps matching TRBD1 (6 bases). Between the trimmed V and J ends, which lost 4 bases and 7 bases, there was a span of 17 bases. The CDR3 has 14 amino acids. Germline CDR1 reads SGHRS; CDR2 reads YFSETQ. The CDR3 coding sequence is TGCGCCAGCAGCGACGGGGGCGGAAAGGGTGGCTACACCTTC. Its protein is CASSDGGGKGGYTF.

This clonotype was found a few times. The chain recombines TRBV29-1 with TRBJ1-1; D gene ambiguous. The germline V and J ends were trimmed by 3 bases and 11 bases, with 4 bases remaining between them. The CDR3 extends over 8 amino acids. Germline CDR1 is SQVTM and CDR2 is ANQGSEA. CDR3 bases: TGCAGCGTTGACTCGGCTTTCTTT. It specifies CSVDSAFF.

This clonotype was counted between two and nine times. The chain has TRBV20-1 and TRBJ2-5; tentative D call: TRBD1 (6 bases). V gave up 5 bases and J gave up 6 bases, with 16 bases separating them. CDR1 is DFQATT and CDR2 is SNEGSKA in the germline V gene (reference sequence). The length of the CDR3 is 13 residues. CDR3: CSAAGQLAQTQYF. DNA of the CDR3: TGCAGTGCTGCAGGACAGTTAGCACAGACCCAGTACTTC.

This clonotype came up a few times. The gene calls are TRBV23-1 and TRBJ2-1, with 7 bases lining up with TRBD1. TRBV23-1 is recorded as an ORF, its role being uncertain. The length of the CDR3 is 16 residues. After removal of 3 bases from V and 4 bases from J, the junction contained 9 bases not matched to a gene. The CDR3 coding sequence is TGCGCCAGCAGTCAGCACACAGGGGTTCGGTACAATGAGCAGTTCTTC. Translated, it gives CASSQHTGVRYNEQFF.

The rearrangement joins TRBV30 to TRBJ2-1, with D possibly being TRBD2 (8 bases). This CDR3 is built from 18 residues. Germline values: CDR1 GTSNPN, CDR2 SVGIG (reference sequence). V shed 5 bases and J shed 2 bases, with 25 bases lying between them. The CDR3 DNA follows: TGTGCCTGGGGCTCACAGGGGCTGGAGCGGGGGACCTACAATGAGCAGTTCTTC. Protein product: CAWGSQGLERGTYNEQFF. Based on the CDR3 plus reference TRBV30 and TRBJ2-1, the full variable domain is SQTIHQWPATLVQPVGSPLSLECTVEGTSNPNLYWYRQAAGRGLQLLFYSVGIGQISSEVPQNLSASRPQDRQFILSSKKLLLSDSGFYLCAWGSQGLERGTYNEQFFGPGTRLTVL.

This clonotype was observed many times. The CDR3 DNA reads as TGTGCCAGCAGCGAGGGACCTAGCGGAGGATTGAACATTCAGTACTTC. Translated, it gives CASSEGPSGGLNIQYF. The chain has TRBV9 and TRBJ2-4; 7 bases are a match to TRBD2. The CDR3 consists of 16 residues. CDR1 is SGDLS, CDR2 YYNGEE, per germline. Trimming at V came to 3 bases and at J to 7 bases, leaving 13 bases not matched to a gene.

V is TRBV23-1 and J is TRBJ2-7; 7 bases fit TRBD2. TRBV23-1 falls under the ORF class, with uncertain function. V dropped 0 bases and J dropped 0; count of bases not matched to a gene: 11. The CDR3 loop spans 18 amino acids. The CDR3: CASSQSRILRDYSYEQYF. CDR3 DNA sequence: TGCGCCAGCAGTCAATCGCGCATTCTTCGGGACTACTCCTACGAGCAGTACTTC.

This clonotype came up a few times. The rearrangement links TRBV4-3 to TRBJ2-5; TRBD2 agrees at 8 bases. Unmatched junction bases numbered 9, after V lost 1 base and J lost 5 bases. This CDR3 has 16 residues. The V gene's germline CDR1 is LGHNA and CDR2 YSLEER. The CDR3 reads CASSQVVAGTGETQYF. In nucleotides, the CDR3 is TGCGCCAGCAGCCAAGTCGTAGCGGGGACGGGGGAGACCCAGTACTTC.

This chain joins TRBV7-9 and TRBJ2-2, with 7 bases fitting TRBD1. CDR1 and CDR2 (germline): SEHNR, FQNEAQ (reference sequence). Unmatched junction bases numbered 8, after V lost 5 bases and J lost 2 bases. The CDR3 runs to 16 residues. The CDR3 sequence is CASSPSTGENTGELFF. DNA of the CDR3: TGTGCCAGCAGCCCTTCTACAGGGGAAAACACCGGGGAGCTGTTTTTT.

As for this clonotype: At one boundary the junction diverges from the germline segment, which might be a read error. The V call is TRBV20-1, the J call TRBJ1-1, with D tentatively TRBD1 (6 bases). The CDR3 loop spans 12 amino acids. The germline CDR1 and CDR2 sequences are DFQATT and SNEGSKA (reference sequence). Here the CDR3 DNA reads TGCAGTGCTAGTCTAACCTGGACAGCGGCAGAGTTC. Protein product: CSASLTWTAAEF.

The table lists this clonotype with a few counts. The chain recombines TRBV12-3 or TRBV12-4 with TRBJ2-4; D is perhaps TRBD2 (5 bases). This CDR3 contains 15 residues. Deletions cut 6 bases from V and 0 bases from J, with 12 bases between. Here the CDR3 reads CASRAGGLAKNIQYF. In DNA form, the CDR3 reads TGTGCCAGCAGGGCGGGCGGGTTAGCCAAAAACATTCAGTACTTC.

This clonotype was detected many times. The rearrangement joins TRBV6-2 or TRBV6-3 to TRBJ2-7, with D tentatively TRBD2 (6 bases). The V end was cut by 7 bases, the J end by 3 bases, with 22 bases between. The germline V gene has CDR1 MNHEY and CDR2 SVGEGT. The CDR3 runs 16 residues. CDR3 in DNA: TGTGCCAGCATGACACCCGATTGGGTGGACTACTACGAGCAGTACTTC. It encodes CASMTPDWVDYYEQYF.

This chain uses TRBV4-3 with TRBJ1-4, with D hard to call. Germline CDR1 and CDR2: LGHNA and YSLEER. V was pared by 3 bases and J by 7 bases, with 12 bases between. This CDR3 spans 14 amino acids. The CDR3: CASSHPTEGEKLFF. DNA for the CDR3: TGCGCCAGCAGCCACCCGACCGAGGGTGAAAAACTGTTTTTT.

The chain combines TRBV7-2 with TRBJ1-5, with D hard to call. Germline CDR1 is SGHTA and CDR2 is FQGNSA. This CDR3 contains 15 residues. V lost 5 bases to trimming and J lost 2 bases, with 13 bases between them. The CDR3 DNA reads TGTGCCAGCAGCACCACCTTCCGGCGCAATCAGCCCCAGCATTTT. Its translation: CASSTTFRRNQPQHF.

This clonotype was detected many times. The chain joins TRBV7-2 to TRBJ2-1, with D possibly being TRBD1 (5 bases). The V and J ends lost 5 bases and 5 bases respectively, with 10 bases between them. Germline CDR1 and CDR2: SGHTA and FQGNSA. The CDR3 sequence is 13 residues long. The CDR3 DNA reads as TGTGCCAGCAGCCCAACCAGGGACAATGAGCAGTTCTTC. Its translation is CASSPTRDNEQFF.

This clonotype was seen a few times. This chain joins TRBV12-3 or TRBV12-4 and TRBJ1-5; D gene unclear. The CDR3 has 13 amino acids. Trimming left V 3 bases short and J 6 bases short, with 9 bases between. The CDR3 DNA sequence: TGTGCCAGCAGTTTTGAGAGGCGTCAGCCCCAGCATTTT. It codes for CASSFERRQPQHF.

The chain couples TRBV5-1 to TRBJ1-1; D is undetermined. The CDR3 extends over 14 amino acids. Trimming left V 1 base short and J 1 base short, with 8 bases between. Germline CDR1 and CDR2: SGHRS and YFSETQ. CDR3 sequence: CASSLHSQNTEAFF. CDR3 bases: TGCGCCAGCAGCTTGCACTCACAGAACACTGAAGCTTTCTTT. The whole variable domain, filled in from reference TRBV5-1 and TRBJ1-1, reads KAGVTQTPRYLIKTRGQQVTLSCSPISGHRSVSWYQQTPGQGLQFLFEYFSETQRNKGNFPGRFSGRQFSNSRSEMNVSTLELGDSALYLCASSLHSQNTEAFFGQGTRLTVV.